This T cell receptor (beta chain) is from a study of blood T cells in healthy people across ages. Sample-barcoded 5' priming and a J-beta primer mix drove a second PCR of about 6 to 11 cycles. Each CDR3 protein is one row after TCRdb ran MiXCR on the 5' RACE reads. The profile shows 1.5 million or so distinct CDR3 sequences, approximately 43% of them singletons. The CDR3 sequence is 15 residues long. Germline V gene lookup returns CDR1 ENHRY and CDR2 SYGVKD. Trimming shortened V by 2 bases and J by 2 bases, and 13 bases separated the two germline ends. This chain links TRBV10-3 with TRBJ2-7; D is unresolved. Sequencing input: blood. This receptor was obtained from a woman under 30 in good health. CDR3 DNA sequence: TGTGCCATCAGTGAGGTCTGGGAACCACCCTACGAGCAGTACTTC. Amino acids: CAISEVWEPPYEQYF.